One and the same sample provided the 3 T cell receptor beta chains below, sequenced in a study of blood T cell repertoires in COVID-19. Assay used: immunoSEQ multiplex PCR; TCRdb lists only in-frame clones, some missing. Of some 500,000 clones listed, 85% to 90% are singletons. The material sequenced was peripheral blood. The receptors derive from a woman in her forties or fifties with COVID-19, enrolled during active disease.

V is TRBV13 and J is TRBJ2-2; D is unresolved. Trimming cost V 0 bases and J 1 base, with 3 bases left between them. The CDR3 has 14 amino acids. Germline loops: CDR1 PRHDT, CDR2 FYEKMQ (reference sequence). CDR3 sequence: CASSLGRNTGELFF. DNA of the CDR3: TGTGCCAGCAGCTTAGGGCGGAACACCGGGGAGCTGTTTTTT.

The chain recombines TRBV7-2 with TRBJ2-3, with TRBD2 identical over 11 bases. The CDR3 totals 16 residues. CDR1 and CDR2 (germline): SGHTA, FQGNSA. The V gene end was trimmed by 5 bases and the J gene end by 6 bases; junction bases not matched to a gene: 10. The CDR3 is CASSEDLAGGKDTQYF. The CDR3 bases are TGTGCCAGCAGCGAGGACTTAGCGGGGGGGAAGGATACGCAGTATTTT. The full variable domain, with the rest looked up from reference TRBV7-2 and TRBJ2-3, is GAGVSQSPSNKVTEKGKDVELRCDPISGHTALYWYRQSLGQGLEFLIYFQGNSAPDKSGLPSDRFSAERTGGSVSTLTIQRTQQEDSAVYLCASSEDLAGGKDTQYFGPGTRLTVL.

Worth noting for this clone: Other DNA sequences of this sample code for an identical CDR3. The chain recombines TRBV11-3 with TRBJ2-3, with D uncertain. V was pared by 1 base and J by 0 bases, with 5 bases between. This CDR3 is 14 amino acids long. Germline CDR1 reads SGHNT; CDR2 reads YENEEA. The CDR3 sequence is CASSLGASTDTQYF. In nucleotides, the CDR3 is TGTGCCAGCAGCTTAGGGGCCAGCACAGATACGCAGTATTTT.